Each of the 14 T cell receptor beta chains below was sequenced from the same sample in a study of blood T cell repertoires in COVID-19. Sequenced by immunoSEQ multiplex PCR; TCRdb stores in-frame clones only, minus some. The sample includes about 440,000 clones, roughly 89% of them seen just once. The sample taken for sequencing was peripheral blood. The receptor source for this set is a woman aged 30 to 39 with acute or convalescent COVID-19.

The chain carries TRBV19 and TRBJ2-2; the D is unclear. V was clipped by 3 bases and J by 3 bases, with 8 bases between them. This CDR3 has 14 amino acids. Germline CDR1 reads LNHDA; CDR2 reads SQIVND (reference sequence). The CDR3 DNA sequence: TGTGCCAGTAGTATCCTGCAGTACACCGGGGAGCTGTTTTTT. This encodes CASSILQYTGELFF.

The chain uses TRBV29-1 and TRBJ1-5, with a weak D call TRBD1 (6 bases). The ends were cut back, 5 bases at V and 4 bases at J, with 12 bases in the middle. The CDR3 extends over 13 amino acids. Germline CDR1 reads SQVTM; CDR2 reads ANQGSEA. In DNA, the CDR3 is TGCAGCGTTCAGACAGGTCTGAATCAGCCCCAGCATTTT. Its translation: CSVQTGLNQPQHF.

This clone was observed a single time. The chain has TRBV7-9 and TRBJ1-2; D uncertain. Germline V lookup: CDR1 SEHNR, CDR2 FQNEAQ (reference sequence). Trimming removed 5 bases at V and 0 bases at J, with 7 bases between. This CDR3 is built from 13 residues. CDR3 nucleotide sequence: TGTGCCAGCAGCCTCAGTGCTAACTATGGCTACACCTTC. Translated: CASSLSANYGYTF.

The chain carries TRBV27 and TRBJ2-2, with 8 bases lining up with TRBD1. The germline V gene has CDR1 MNHEY and CDR2 SMNVEV (reference sequence). This CDR3 is 13 amino acids long. V lost 8 bases to trimming and J lost 4 bases; unmatched junction nucleotides: 3. CDR3 sequence: CASGTGGTGELFF. In DNA form, the CDR3 reads TGTGCCAGCGGTACAGGGGGCACCGGGGAGCTGTTTTTT.

The J gene is TRBJ1-1, the V gene TRBV10-3; no clear D gene. This CDR3 contains 12 residues. The germline V and J ends were trimmed by 3 bases and 3 bases, with 5 bases remaining between them. CDR1 ENHRY and CDR2 SYGVKD come from the germline V gene. This CDR3 is CAISELDTEAFF. CDR3 sequence (DNA): TGTGCCATCAGTGAACTGGACACTGAAGCTTTCTTT.

This clone was observed a single time. The chain employs TRBV7-8 and TRBJ2-2; 8 nucleotides line up with TRBD1. CDR1 SGHVS and CDR2 FQNEAQ come from the germline V gene. The CDR3 loop spans 15 amino acids. V shed 1 base and J 4 bases; nucleotides not matched to a gene: 2. Here the CDR3 reads CASSLGRGRTGELFF. The DNA for the CDR3 is TGTGCCAGCAGCTTAGGCAGGGGGCGCACCGGGGAGCTGTTTTTT.

The J gene is TRBJ2-1, the V gene TRBV3-1 (or the pseudogene TRBV3-2), with D maybe TRBD1 (6 bases). The CDR3 is 13 residues long. V was trimmed by 8 bases and J by 2 bases, leaving 10 bases between them. Germline V gene lookup returns CDR1 LGHDT and CDR2 YNNKEL (reference sequence). CDR3 bases: TGTGCCAGCGGGGGCGGGCCCTACAATGAGCAGTTCTTC. Translation: CASGGGPYNEQFF.

V gene TRBV6-6 combines with J gene TRBJ2-3, with TRBD2 identical over 11 bases. This CDR3 contains 18 residues. Looked up from germline, CDR1 is MNHNY and CDR2 is SVGAGI (reference sequence). V shed 6 bases, J shed 0 bases, and the junction held 11 bases outside the gene matches. CDR3 in amino acids: CASSPLAGVPTSTDTQYF. In DNA, the CDR3 is TGTGCCAGCAGCCCACTAGCGGGGGTGCCGACTAGCACAGATACGCAGTATTTT.

The chain joins TRBV6-5 to TRBJ1-3; D is unresolved. Germline V gene sequence: CDR1 MNHEY, CDR2 SVGAGI. V shed 7 bases and J shed 2 bases, with 12 bases lying between them. The CDR3 extends over 14 amino acids. CDR3 amino acids: CASTRFSAGNTIYF. For the CDR3, the DNA is TGTGCCAGCACTCGTTTTTCAGCTGGAAACACCATATATTTT.

The rearrangement uses TRBV12-3 or TRBV12-4 and TRBJ2-5; no clear D gene. V was trimmed by 3 bases and J by 5 bases, leaving 10 bases between them. The CDR3 runs to 13 residues. CDR3 residues: CASSLAWLETQYF. CDR3 sequence (DNA): TGTGCCAGCAGTTTGGCTTGGCTGGAGACCCAGTACTTC.

The genes are TRBV5-5 and TRBJ2-1, with TRBD2 matching 11 bases. Losses at the gene ends were 4 bases for V and 7 bases for J; bases not matched to a gene: 10. CDR1 is SGHKS, CDR2 YYEKEE, per germline (reference sequence). The CDR3 has 16 residues. CDR3 sequence (DNA): TGTGCCAGCAGCCGGATAGCGGGGGGGGCTGGGAATGAGCAGTTCTTC. It translates to CASSRIAGGAGNEQFF.

The chain recombines TRBV10-2 with TRBJ2-3; D perhaps matches TRBD1 (5 bases). The CDR3 has 16 residues. V shed 6 bases and J shed 0 bases, with 16 bases lying between them. Germline loops: CDR1 WSHSY, CDR2 SAAADI. CDR3 sequence: CASRTGQRSSTDTQYF. The DNA for the CDR3 is TGCGCCAGCAGAACAGGTCAAAGATCTAGCACAGATACGCAGTATTTT.

The CDR3 bases are TGTGCCAGCAGCTCAAGACAGGACAATGAGCAGTTCTTC. This translates into CASSSRQDNEQFF. The rearrangement joins TRBV9 to TRBJ2-1; D is possibly TRBD1 (6 bases). CDR3 length: 13 amino acids. V was trimmed by 4 bases and J by 5 bases, leaving 10 bases between them. Per germline, CDR1 SGDLS and CDR2 YYNGEE.

The V call is TRBV7-3, the J call TRBJ2-7; TRBD2 agrees at 8 bases. Germline loops: CDR1 SGHTA, CDR2 FQGTGA. The CDR3 extends over 14 amino acids. The V gene end was trimmed by 6 bases and the J gene end by 2 bases; junction bases not matched to a gene: 6. CDR3 amino acids: CASSQYGGAYEQYF. CDR3 nucleotide sequence: TGTGCCAGCAGTCAGTACGGGGGGGCCTACGAGCAGTACTTC. The whole variable domain, remainder taken from reference TRBV7-3 and TRBJ2-7, is GAGVSQTPSNKVTEKGKYVELRCDPISGHTALYWYRQSLGQGPEFLIYFQGTGAADDSGLPNDRFFAVRPEGSVSTLKIQRTERGDSAVYLCASSQYGGAYEQYFGPGTRLTVT.